These T cell receptor beta chains were read from a single sample in a study of beta chain features in type 1 diabetes. Repertoires were generated with immunoSEQ multiplex PCR, while TCRdb's copy carries only in-frame clones and drops some. The sample holds under 400,000 clones, around 15% seen once. Sequenced: central memory CD4+ T cells from blood. Every receptor here comes from a man aged 30 to 45 in good health. The CDR3 runs from the conserved cysteine through the conserved F or W. D genes are given only for firm matches. The size field is filled for only some rows; it gives once, few, many or a size class.

CSVGLGSNTGELFF	TGCAGCGTTGGTCTAGGCTCGAACACCGGGGAGCTGTTTTTT	TRBV29-1	.	few	TRBJ2-2
CASSTTTDTQYF	TGCGCCAGCAGCACCACCACAGATACGCAGTATTTT	TRBV5-1	.	.	TRBJ2-3
CASGARYQETQYF	TGTGCCAGCGGGGCTCGGTACCAAGAGACCCAGTACTTC	TRBV7-7	.	few	TRBJ2-5
CASSLGGIPSTDTQYF	TGCGCCAGCAGCTTGGGAGGAATCCCGAGCACAGATACGCAGTATTTT	TRBV5-1	.	many	TRBJ2-3
CASSKRLGGSGANVLTF	TGTGCCAGCAGCAAACGACTAGGGGGATCTGGGGCCAACGTCCTGACTTTC	TRBV28	.	.	TRBJ2-6
CSARIGDTQYF	TGCAGTGCTAGGATAGGGGATACGCAGTATTTT	TRBV20-1	.	.	TRBJ2-3
CASSLGTGGIYEQYF	TGTGCCAGCAGCTTAGGGACAGGGGGAATATACGAGCAGTACTTC	TRBV7-4	TRBD1	.	TRBJ2-7
CASSQVLGAKNIQYF	TGCGCCAGCAGCCAGGTACTGGGGGCCAAAAACATTCAGTACTTC	TRBV4-1	.	.	TRBJ2-4
CASSLAGVETQYF	TGTGCCAGCAGTTTGGCGGGAGTGGAGACCCAGTACTTC	TRBV27	TRBD2	few	TRBJ2-5
CASSSAQGSVFDTF	TGTGCCAGCAGCTCGGCACAGGGGTCTGTCTTCGACACCTTC	TRBV5-4	TRBD1	.	TRBJ1-2
CATLPGSRWGEQFF	TGTGCCACCTTACCGGGGTCTCGATGGGGTGAGCAGTTCTTC	TRBV27	.	few	TRBJ2-1
CASSPFDTAQPQHF	TGCGCCAGCAGCCCATTCGACACGGCTCAGCCCCAGCATTTT	TRBV4-1	.	few	TRBJ1-5
CASSLPSTNIQYF	TGTGCCAGCAGCTTGCCAAGTACTAACATTCAGTACTTC	TRBV7-2	.	many	TRBJ2-4
CASSLAGAGVTQYF	TGTGCCAGCAGCTTGGCCGGAGCAGGCGTGACCCAGTACTTC	TRBV5-4	.	few	TRBJ2-5
CASSKRQGQETQYF	TGTGCCAGTAGCAAGAGGCAGGGTCAAGAGACCCAGTACTTC	TRBV19	.	.	TRBJ2-5
CASSLGGQGANQPQHF	TGTGCCAGCAGCTTGGGGGGACAGGGGGCTAATCAGCCCCAGCATTTT	TRBV5-4	TRBD1	.	TRBJ1-5
CASSPSGDTQYF	TGTGCCAGCTCACCATCTGGAGATACGCAGTATTTT	TRBV18	.	.	TRBJ2-3